This T cell receptor (beta chain) originates from a study of CD8+ T cells in alopecia areata. It was cDNA, reverse transcribed from extracted RNA, that served as the sequencing template. The data were produced by immunoSEQ multiplex PCR, yet TCRdb's version contains in-frame clones alone and is incomplete. The sample holds 130,000 to 150,000 clones, 62% seen once. The CDR3 sequence is 12 residues long. Germline V gene data show CDR1 as GTSNPN and CDR2 as SVGIG (reference sequence). The V gene lost 1 base and the J gene lost 2 bases, with 3 bases spanning the gap. The chain uses TRBV30 and TRBJ2-1; no clear D. This sequence was found in a human donor in good health. Input material: CD8+ T cells sorted from blood. The CDR3 coding sequence is TGTGCCTGGAGTGCAACCTACAATGAGCAGTTCTTC. Protein: CAWSATYNEQFF.